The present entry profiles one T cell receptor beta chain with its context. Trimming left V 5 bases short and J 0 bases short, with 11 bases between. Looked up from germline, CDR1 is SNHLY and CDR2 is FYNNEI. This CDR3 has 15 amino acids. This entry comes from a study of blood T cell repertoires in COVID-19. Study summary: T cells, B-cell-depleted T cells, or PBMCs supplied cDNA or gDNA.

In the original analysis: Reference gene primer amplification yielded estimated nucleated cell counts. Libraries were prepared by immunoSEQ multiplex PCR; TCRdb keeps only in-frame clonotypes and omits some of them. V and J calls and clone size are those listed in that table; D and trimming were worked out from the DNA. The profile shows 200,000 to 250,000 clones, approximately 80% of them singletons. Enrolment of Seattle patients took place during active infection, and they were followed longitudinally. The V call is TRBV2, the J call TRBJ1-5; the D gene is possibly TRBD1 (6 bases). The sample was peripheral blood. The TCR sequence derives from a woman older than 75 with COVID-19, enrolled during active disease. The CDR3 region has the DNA TGTGCCAGCAGTAAACAGGGTTATAGCAATCAGCCCCAGCATTTT. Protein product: CASSKQGYSNQPQHF.